These 28 T cell receptor beta chains originate from one sample sequenced in a study of blood T cell repertoires in COVID-19. The repertoire was sequenced with immunoSEQ multiplex PCR; TCRdb's copy has only in-frame clones and lacks some. The table records about 85,000 clones, roughly 90% of them present only once. Sequencing was performed on peripheral blood. The receptors shown here come from a man over 45 with acute or convalescent COVID-19.

The V and J genes are TRBV7-8 and TRBJ1-3; D not certain. Trimming pared 5 bases from V and 0 bases from J, leaving 11 bases between. There are 15 residues in the CDR3. Germline lookup yields CDR1 SGHVS and CDR2 FQNEAQ. CDR3 bases: TGTGCCAGCAGCATCCGGGGAAACTCTGGAAACACCATATATTTT. Translation: CASSIRGNSGNTIYF. Full variable domain (outside the CDR3, taken from reference TRBV7-8 and TRBJ1-3): GAGVSQSPRYKVAKRGQDVALRCDPISGHVSLFWYQQALGQGPEFLTYFQNEAQLDKSGLPSDRFFAERPEGSVSTLKIQRTQQEDSAVYLCASSIRGNSGNTIYFGEGSWLTVV.

V is TRBV5-1 and J is TRBJ1-1, with a possible D match to TRBD1 (5 bases). V was pared by 2 bases and J by 1 base, with 12 bases between. This CDR3 contains 15 residues. Germline CDR1 and CDR2: SGHRS and YFSETQ. DNA for the CDR3: TGCGCCAGCAGCTTAGTAGGGGCTACGAACACTGAAGCTTTCTTT. Translated, it gives CASSLVGATNTEAFF.

This chain uses TRBV4-2 with TRBJ2-2, with 8 bases fitting TRBD2. With 2 bases clipped from V and 5 bases from J, the junction kept 19 bases outside the gene matches. The CDR3 covers 20 residues. The germline gives CDR1 LGHNA, CDR2 YNFKEQ. This CDR3 is CASSQRRPGTSGGGTGELFF. DNA for the CDR3: TGTGCCAGCAGCCAACGTCGGCCAGGCACTAGCGGTGGAGGGACCGGGGAGCTGTTTTTT.

This chain joins TRBV25-1 and TRBJ2-3; possible D gene TRBD1, 5 bases. Germline V lookup: CDR1 MGHDK, CDR2 SYGVNS. The CDR3 spans 14 residues. The V end was cut by 5 bases, the J end by 3 bases, with 12 bases between. The CDR3 nucleotides are TGTGCCAGCAGTCGTAGGGGCGAGACAGATACGCAGTATTTT. The encoded protein is CASSRRGETDTQYF. Complete variable domain (other parts from reference TRBV25-1 and TRBJ2-3): EADIYQTPRYLVIGTGKKITLECSQTMGHDKMYWYQQDPGMELHLIHYSYGVNSTEKGDLSSESTVSRIRTEHFPLTLESARPSHTSQYLCASSRRGETDTQYFGPGTRLTVL.

The chain carries TRBV6-5 and TRBJ2-7, with 7 bases that match TRBD1. Germline V gives CDR1 MNHEY, CDR2 SVGAGI. Germline trimming cut 6 bases from V and 2 bases from J; bases unmatched to any gene: 7. The CDR3 consists of 14 residues. In nucleotides, the CDR3 is TGTGCCAGCAGCCAAGACAGGGCACCCTACGAGCAGTACTTC. Encoded protein: CASSQDRAPYEQYF.

This CDR3 is CASSQDRKTQDEQYF. In DNA, the CDR3 is TGCGCCAGCAGCCAAGATAGGAAGACGCAGGACGAGCAGTACTTC. The rearrangement uses TRBV4-1 and TRBJ2-7; D is ambiguous. V was cut by 0 bases and J by 5 bases, with 14 bases left in between. Germline V gene data show CDR1 as MGHRA and CDR2 as YSYEKL. This CDR3 spans 15 amino acids.

The chain couples TRBV30 to TRBJ1-2; TRBD1 aligns across 7 bases. Germline CDR1 reads GTSNPN; CDR2 reads SVGIG (reference sequence). V shed 0 bases and J 4 bases; nucleotides not matched to a gene: 2. This CDR3 contains 13 residues. CDR3 DNA: TGTGCCTGGAGTGTACAGGGGTTCTATGGCTACACCTTC. Its protein is CAWSVQGFYGYTF.

V is TRBV5-1 and J is TRBJ2-3; 7 nucleotides align to TRBD1. The CDR3 is made up of 12 amino acids. Germline values: CDR1 SGHRS, CDR2 YFSETQ. After removal of 7 bases from V and 6 bases from J, the junction contained 5 bases not matched to a gene. In nucleotides, the CDR3 is TGCGCCAGCGGCAGGGGGTCCGATACGCAGTATTTT. This gives the protein CASGRGSDTQYF.

This chain connects TRBV28 to TRBJ2-2; no reliable D call. The CDR3 contains 12 residues. Trimming removed 3 bases from V and 7 bases from J, with 6 bases in between. Germline CDR1 is MDHEN and CDR2 is SYDVKM. The CDR3 DNA reads as TGTGCCAGCAGTTTTGAGATCGGGGAGCTGTTTTTT. Its protein is CASSFEIGELFF. The whole variable domain, filled in from reference TRBV28 and TRBJ2-2, reads DVKVTQSSRYLVKRTGEKVFLECVQDMDHENMFWYRQDPGLGLRLIYFSYDVKMKEKGDIPEGYSVSREKKERFSLILESASTNQTSMYLCASSFEIGELFFGEGSRLTVL.

The chain carries TRBV11-2 and TRBJ1-1, with 7 bases lining up with TRBD1. The CDR3 sequence is 13 residues long. V lost 3 bases, J lost 7 bases, and 5 bases stayed unmatched. The germline gives CDR1 SGHAT, CDR2 FQNNGV. The CDR3 region is CASSLGTVYEAFF. The CDR3 region has the DNA TGTGCCAGCAGCTTGGGGACAGTTTATGAAGCTTTCTTT.

The table lists this clone with a count of one. The V call is TRBV5-1, the J call TRBJ2-7; TRBD2 might be the D (5 bases). CDR1 SGHRS and CDR2 YFSETQ come from the germline V gene. Between the trimmed V and J ends, which lost 3 bases and 2 bases, there was a span of 15 bases. This CDR3 has 15 amino acids. CDR3 coding DNA: TGCGCCAGCAGCTCGGCCACTAGGAGTCCCTACGAGCAGTACTTC. Amino acid sequence: CASSSATRSPYEQYF.

The chain carries TRBV9 and TRBJ1-1, with 7 bases that match TRBD1. There are 15 residues in the CDR3. The J segment lost 0 bases and the V segment lost 3 bases, leaving 5 bases of the junction unmatched. Germline-derived CDR1 and CDR2 are SGDLS and YYNGEE. The CDR3 region has the DNA TGTGCCAGCAGCGCACAGGGACAGCTGAACACTGAAGCTTTCTTT. This sequence encodes CASSAQGQLNTEAFF.

This CDR3 reads CASSESGLQQETQYF. CDR3 in DNA: TGCGCCAGCAGTGAGTCTGGACTGCAACAAGAGACCCAGTACTTC. V gene TRBV10-2 combines with J gene TRBJ2-5; perhaps TRBD2 as D (5 bases). This CDR3 comprises 15 residues. V was cut by 0 bases and J by 2 bases, with 10 bases left in between. CDR1 and CDR2 (germline): WSHSY, SAAADI.

Written as DNA, the CDR3 is TGTGCCAGCAGCTTAGGACTAGCGGGAGACGAGCAGTACTTC. As protein: CASSLGLAGDEQYF. This chain connects TRBV5-4 to TRBJ2-7; TRBD2 agrees at 13 bases. The CDR3 loop spans 14 amino acids. The germline gives CDR1 SGHNT, CDR2 YYREEE (reference sequence). With V trimmed by 2 bases and J by 5 bases, 1 base remained unmatched.

The chain carries TRBV2 and TRBJ2-5, with D maybe TRBD2 (5 bases). This CDR3 comprises 13 residues. From germline, CDR1 is SNHLY and CDR2 FYNNEI. V lost 2 bases to trimming and J lost 5 bases, with 9 bases between them. The CDR3: CASSEFRRETQYF. DNA for the CDR3: TGTGCCAGCAGTGAATTCCGGAGGGAGACCCAGTACTTC. Combining the CDR3 with reference TRBV2 and TRBJ2-5 gives the whole variable domain EPEVTQTPSHQVTQMGQEVILRCVPISNHLYFYWYRQILGQKVEFLVSFYNNEISEKSEIFDDQFSVERPDGSNFTLKIRSTKLEDSAMYFCASSEFRRETQYFGPGTRLLVL.

The genes are TRBV14 and TRBJ1-2; 8 bases map to TRBD1. The germline V gene has CDR1 SGHDN and CDR2 FVKESK. The CDR3 is made up of 13 amino acids. Unmatched junction bases numbered 3, after V lost 4 bases and J lost 5 bases. The CDR3 sequence: CASSRTGWYGYTF. CDR3 DNA sequence: TGTGCCAGCAGCCGGACAGGGTGGTATGGCTACACCTTC. Drawing the rest from reference TRBV14 and TRBJ1-2, the complete variable domain is EAGVTQFPSHSVIEKGQTVTLRCDPISGHDNLYWYRRVMGKEIKFLLHFVKESKQDESGMPNNRFLAERTGGTYSTLKVQPAELEDSGVYFCASSRTGWYGYTFGSGTRLTVV.

This clone was seen just once. V and J are TRBV4-1 and TRBJ2-3, with 8 bases fitting TRBD1. Germline V gene lookup returns CDR1 MGHRA and CDR2 YSYEKL. The V segment lost 2 bases and the J segment 3 bases; nucleotides outside the gene matches: 4. The CDR3 covers 15 residues. CDR3: CASSQQGATTDTQYF. CDR3 bases: TGCGCCAGCAGCCAACAGGGGGCGACGACAGATACGCAGTATTTT.

V and J are TRBV19 and TRBJ2-1, with a possible D match to TRBD2 (6 bases). From germline, CDR1 is LNHDA and CDR2 SQIVND (reference sequence). Trimming removed 3 bases from V and 0 bases from J, with 6 bases in between. The CDR3 runs 14 residues. CDR3 loop: CASSIGSSYNEQFF. The DNA of the CDR3 is TGTGCCAGTAGTATCGGGAGCTCCTACAATGAGCAGTTCTTC.

The chain has TRBV4-3 and TRBJ2-3, with unresolved D. V dropped 0 bases and J dropped 2 bases, with 12 bases sitting between them. Germline-derived CDR1 and CDR2 are LGHNA and YSLEER. The length of the CDR3 is 16 residues. For the CDR3, the DNA is TGCGCCAGCAGCCAAGATAAGTCCGGTCTCACAGATACGCAGTATTTT. It translates to CASSQDKSGLTDTQYF.

The chain recombines TRBV9 with TRBJ2-7; 7 nucleotides align to TRBD2. After removal of 2 bases from V and 4 bases from J, the junction contained 6 bases not matched to a gene. CDR3 length equals 14 residues. Germline V gene sequence: CDR1 SGDLS, CDR2 YYNGEE. CDR3 sequence (DNA): TGTGCCAGCAGCGTGGGGGAGGGTGGGTACGAGCAGTACTTC. Amino acid sequence: CASSVGEGGYEQYF. Combining the CDR3 with reference TRBV9 and TRBJ2-7 gives the whole variable domain DSGVTQTPKHLITATGQRVTLRCSPRSGDLSVYWYQQSLDQGLQFLIQYYNGEERAKGNILERFSAQQFPDLHSELNLSSLELGDSALYFCASSVGEGGYEQYFGPGTRLTVT.

The gene calls are TRBV27 and TRBJ2-1, with TRBD2 as a possible D gene (5 bases). Per germline, CDR1 MNHEY and CDR2 SMNVEV (reference sequence). V gave up 4 bases and J gave up 6 bases, with 10 bases separating them. This CDR3 has 13 amino acids. The CDR3 protein is CASSSGKANEQFF. CDR3 coding DNA: TGTGCCAGCAGTTCCGGGAAGGCCAATGAGCAGTTCTTC.

As DNA, the CDR3 is TGTGCCAGCAGCTTGGGGCCCCTCCGGGGCTACACCTTC. This encodes CASSLGPLRGYTF. The chain uses TRBV7-9 and TRBJ1-2; possible D gene TRBD1, 5 bases. CDR1 and CDR2 from the germline V gene are SEHNR and FQNEAQ (reference sequence). This CDR3 is built from 13 residues. The V and J ends lost 3 bases and 8 bases respectively, with 13 bases between them. Drawing the rest from reference TRBV7-9 and TRBJ1-2, the complete variable domain is DTGVSQNPRHKITKRGQNVTFRCDPISEHNRLYWYRQTLGQGPEFLTYFQNEAQLEKSRLLSDRFSAERPKGSFSTLEIQRTEQGDSAMYLCASSLGPLRGYTFGSGTRLTVV.

J is TRBJ1-4 and V is TRBV6-1, with 8 nucleotides matching TRBD1. The CDR3 is 15 amino acids. With V trimmed by 3 bases and J by 8 bases, 8 bases remained unmatched. Germline V gene data show CDR1 as MNHNS and CDR2 as SASEGT. As DNA, the CDR3 is TGTGCCAGCAGTGACGACAGGGGAATAGGAGAAAAACTGTTTTTT. Protein product: CASSDDRGIGEKLFF.

The chain links TRBV28 to TRBJ2-7, with 9 nucleotides matching TRBD2. In germline, CDR1 is MDHEN, CDR2 SYDVKM. The J segment lost 6 bases and the V segment lost 3 bases, leaving 12 bases of the junction unmatched. This CDR3 region has 16 residues. For the CDR3, the DNA is TGTGCCAGCAGTTTCCCCCCCGGGACTAGCAGTCGCGAGCAGTACTTC. Translation gives CASSFPPGTSSREQYF.

The chain is built from TRBV7-9 and TRBJ2-3, with 8 nucleotides matching TRBD2. Trimming removed 3 bases from V and 0 bases from J; junction bases left unmatched: 2. The CDR3 loop spans 15 amino acids. CDR1 and CDR2 (germline): SEHNR, FQNEAQ (reference sequence). The CDR3: CASSLIAGSTDTQYF. As DNA, the CDR3 is TGTGCCAGCAGCTTGATAGCGGGGAGCACAGATACGCAGTATTTT.

The rearrangement joins TRBV24-1 to TRBJ2-2, with a tentative D call TRBD2 (6 bases). The CDR3 contains 13 residues. Germline V gives CDR1 KGHDR, CDR2 SFDVKD. Trimming cost V 8 bases and J 5 bases, with 11 bases left between them. In DNA form, the CDR3 reads TGTGCCACCAACAAGGGACTGACCGGGGAGCTGTTTTTT. This encodes CATNKGLTGELFF.

The genes are TRBV2 and TRBJ2-7, with TRBD2 identical over 7 bases. The CDR3 length is 17 residues. In germline, CDR1 is SNHLY, CDR2 FYNNEI. Trimming removed 3 bases from V and 3 bases from J; junction bases left unmatched: 14. CDR3 protein: CASSDSRGGYRLYEQYF. The CDR3 bases are TGTGCCAGCAGTGATAGCCGGGGAGGGTACCGGCTCTACGAGCAGTACTTC.

This clone was counted a few times. The gene calls are TRBV25-1 and TRBJ2-7; 7 positions agree with TRBD1. CDR3 length equals 13 residues. From germline, CDR1 is MGHDK and CDR2 SYGVNS. J lost 4 bases, V lost 8 bases, and 8 bases had no gene match. CDR3 nucleotides: TGTGCCAGCTCTGACGCAGGGGGATACGAGCAGTACGTC. Its protein is CASSDAGGYEQYV.